This record covers a single TCR beta chain. The antigen is unknown. Here the gene names and germline are mouse. These data are taken from a study of CD8+ T cells in alopecia areata. In the study overall: Approximately 7-10-week-old female C3H/HeJ mice were grafted with skin from spontaneously alopecic 6-12-month-old C3H/HeJ graft donors. Overall study findings and caveats: Lesional scalp, especially alopecia totalis/universalis, showed higher clonality than normal scalp. When scalp samples are sequenced, resident alphabeta T cells of normal skin are also captured. It was less clear whether patients shared TCRs than it was in mice, possibly because of HLA.

Sequencing used cDNA as its template, made by extracting RNA and reverse transcribing it. Data came from immunoSEQ multiplex PCR; TCRdb stores just in-frame clones and leaves some out. The record shows roughly 260,000 clones for this sample, with no singletons present. Using CD4, CD8alpha, NKG2D, NKG2ACE and other markers, pooled cutaneous lymph node cells were sorted. The receptor was isolated from a C3H/HeJ mouse with alopecia areata. For the strain, the MHC haplotype given is H2-k. What was sequenced was CD4+ T cells sorted from a lymph node.

CDR3 region: CASSDAGGTSQNTLYF. The covered CDR3 bases are TGTGCCAGCAGTGATGCTGGGGGGACTAGTCAAAAC. The chain carries TRBV13-1 and TRBJ2-4; 8 bases are shared with TRBD2. The DNA ends 4 residues before the CDR3 does, and the rest of the CDR3 is filled in from the germline J gene. After removal of 0 bases from V and 0 bases from J, the junction contained 3 bases not matched to a gene. Germline V gene data show CDR1 as NSHNY and CDR2 as SYGAGN. The CDR3 extends over 16 amino acids.